This T cell receptor (beta chain) was found in a study of blood T cell repertoires in COVID-19 (dated by TCRdb to the early 2020s). Background on the whole study: Collaborator samples came from the United States, Italy and Spain and covered acute and convalescent phases of COVID-19. The material from the prospective study consisted of cDNA or gDNA derived from T cells, B-cell-depleted T cells, or PBMCs. Deeply sampled blood TCRbeta repertoires from subjects exposed to, actively infected with, or recovered from COVID-19 were included in the dataset. The repertoires were released in a freely available public database meant as a resource for research on the immune response to SARS-CoV-2. The samples were drawn from the first 160 participants of the ongoing ImmuneRACE study and from about 1,200 subjects provided by 6 global collaborators. Sample metadata almost always included a de-identified subject ID, COVID-19 status, age in years and sex. Where HLA class I and class II types were available, the types were taken from metadata supplied by the sample provider, not from assay-based typing.

General findings and caveats noted by the study authors: Clinical and demographic metadata were provided uncurated, with the amount varying by source and participant.

Worth noting for this clone: Its binding antigen is unknown. No qualities accompany the bases; no much larger clone lies one base away.

The CDR3 contains 15 residues, cysteine and phenylalanine counted. The sequence is cut down to CDR3 DNA, 45 bases in frame from base 1. The CDR1 and CDR2 encoded by the germline V gene are KGHDR and SFDVKD. After removal of 0 bases from V and 7 bases from J, the junction retains 6 bases not matched to a gene. TCRbeta CDR3 regions were amplified from genomic DNA using the immunoSEQ Assay, a bias-controlled multiplex PCR. The paper's processing steps were these. The number of nucleated cells in each sample was estimated by amplification of reference gene primers within the assay. To quantify the absolute abundance of each unique TCRbeta CDR3 rearrangement, sequence reads were collapsed and filtered. For each sample, productive Simpson clonality was calculated by taking the square root of Simpson's diversity index across productive rearrangements. The table was pulled from immuneACCESS by TCRdb, which kept in-frame rearrangements only. Such tables lose some clones; where checked, under half of the loss comes from unresolved V genes, and the rest has no known cause. The V and J calls and clone size were taken over from that table, and D and trimming were inferred from the DNA. The sample contains fewer than 300,000 clones, approximately 86% of them found a single time. The ten largest clonotypes hold about 0.9% of the sample.

One collaborating source in Seattle enrolled patients while the patients were actively infected and followed the patients over time throughout the course of disease. Whole blood was collected in K2EDTA tubes by collaborating institutions according to the institutions' own protocols. For TCRbeta analysis, collaborator samples were shipped as frozen whole blood, as isolated PBMCs, or as DNA extracted from either sample type. This chain is built from TRBV24-1 and TRBJ1-1, with 8 bases in between that match TRBD1. This TCR came from a human donor with COVID-19, enrolled during active disease. The donor label of this sample is uncertain. Sequenced sample: peripheral blood. The CDR3 sequence is CATSDLQGQGGEAFF. The bases are TGTGCCACCAGTGATTTGCAAGGACAGGGCGGTGAAGCTTTCTTT.